Sequencing of this T cell receptor beta chain was carried out in a study of cytomegalovirus exposure and HLA in healthy donors. Findings and caveats of the study: Later analysis suggested most CMV-associated TCR beta chains were HLA-restricted. Productive rates of about 87% or about 30% were seen for most TCR beta V segments in an earlier analysis. From TCR beta sequences, most subjects' HLA-A and HLA-B alleles were reportedly predicted accurately. V- and J-gene trimming of TCR beta was linked (in a later analysis) to a missense DCLRE1C variant.

On this clone itself: The target antigen is unknown.

The PCR contained 60 Vbeta and 13 Jbeta primers. Assay: immunoSEQ multiplex PCR; the TCRdb copy retains only in-frame clones and omits some. Of 150,000 to 200,000 clones listed, 70% to 80% are singletons. From germline, CDR1 is MDHEN and CDR2 SYDVKM. With 2 bases removed from V and 6 bases from J, the gap between germline ends came to 14 bases. The CDR3 is 15 amino acids. The clonotype comes from a woman aged 50 to 60 in good health and CMV-seronegative. This rearrangement joins TRBV28 to TRBJ2-1; D unclear. Source material: PBMCs. The CDR3 DNA reads as TGTGCCAGCAGTTTAATCTACGGGTTCGGCAATGAGCAGTTCTTC. It yields the protein CASSLIYGFGNEQFF.